This TCR beta chain derives from a study of blood T cell repertoires in COVID-19 (dated by TCRdb to 2019 to 2021). Regarding the study in general: Samples covering the acute and convalescent phases of COVID-19 were provided by collaborators in the United States, Italy and Spain. Samples came from the ongoing ImmuneRACE study (first 160 participants) plus 1,254 subjects from 6 global collaborators. The sample metadata nearly always contained a de-identified subject ID, COVID-19 status, age in years and sex. A freely available public database, intended as a resource for researchers studying the immune response to SARS-CoV-2, is where the repertoires were released. The material from the prospective study consisted of cDNA or gDNA derived from T cells, B-cell-depleted T cells, or PBMCs. The dataset comprised deeply sampled blood TCRbeta repertoires from subjects exposed to, actively infected with, or recovered from COVID-19. HLA class I and class II types, where available, came from metadata supplied by the sample provider rather than from assay-based typing.

Whole blood was collected in K2EDTA tubes by collaborating institutions according to the institutions' own protocols. For TCRbeta analysis, collaborators shipped samples in one of three forms: frozen whole blood, isolated PBMCs, or DNA extracted from either of those sample types. TCRbeta CDR3 regions were amplified from genomic DNA using the immunoSEQ Assay, a bias-controlled multiplex PCR. In the authors' own workflow: Nucleated cell counts per sample were estimated from amplification of reference gene primers within the assay. To quantify the absolute abundance of each unique TCRbeta CDR3 rearrangement, sequence reads were collapsed and filtered. For each sample, productive Simpson clonality was calculated as the square root of Simpson's diversity index across productive rearrangements. TCRdb provides this immuneACCESS table in a form limited to in-frame rearrangements. Some clones are lacking; in checked studies, under half of them reflect an unresolved V gene, and why the rest are absent is not known. V, J and clone size are those of that table, while D and trimming were read from the DNA. The sample has 150,000 or so clones on record, about 89% of them singletons. Of the sample, around 2.9% falls within the top ten clones.

The research as a whole found: How much clinical and demographic metadata was included differed by source and by participant, and the metadata was provided uncurated.

Worth noting for this clone: The clone's antigen remains unknown. No base quality values were provided; no much bigger clone lies one nucleotide off.

From the cysteine through the phenylalanine, the CDR3 covers 12 amino acids. Solely the CDR3 DNA is kept, with 36 bases framed from the first base. The germline V gene (reference sequence) supplies CDR1 LGHDT and CDR2 YNNKEL. V is pared back by 2 bases and J by 2 bases, with 3 bases lying between the germline termini. This receptor was taken from a man aged 55 to 69 with active or convalescent COVID-19. This chain is built from TRBV3-1 (or the pseudogene TRBV3-2) and TRBJ1-1; no D gene is confidently identified. Sequencing was performed on peripheral blood. The CDR3 reads CASSQINTEAFF. At the DNA level, the sequence is TGTGCCAGCAGCCAAATAAACACTGAAGCTTTCTTT.